These 5 T cell receptor beta chains were all obtained from the same sample, sequenced in a study of cytomegalovirus exposure and HLA in healthy donors. Primers included in the PCR were 60 Vbeta and 13 Jbeta primers. Profiling relied on immunoSEQ multiplex PCR, and the TCRdb table lists in-frame clones only, not all of them. Among approximately 59,000 clones listed, approximately 78% were seen once. The sequencing input was PBMCs. These receptors were taken from a girl aged 10-17 years in good health and CMV-seropositive.

This clone was detected only a few times. Other DNA sequences in this specimen translate into the identical CDR3. V and J are TRBV6-1 and TRBJ1-2, with 9 nucleotides matching TRBD1. The CDR3 runs to 14 residues. Trimming removed 10 bases from V and 3 bases from J; junction bases left unmatched: 9. Germline lookup yields CDR1 MNHNS and CDR2 SASEGT. In DNA form, the CDR3 reads TGTGCCATTGCCTTGGGACAGGGCTACTATGGCTACACCTTC. Translation: CAIALGQGYYGYTF.

The chain has TRBV29-1 and TRBJ1-1; D not resolved. Germline V gene lookup returns CDR1 SQVTM and CDR2 ANQGSEA. The CDR3 totals 14 residues. V lost 4 bases and J lost 7, with 19 bases in between. This CDR3 reads CSVAYNLEVYEAFF. In DNA form, the CDR3 reads TGCAGCGTTGCCTACAACCTGGAGGTTTATGAAGCTTTCTTT.

On this clone itself: Germline is not matched at one junction end, which may reflect a read error. The chain uses TRBV2 and TRBJ1-2; 9 bases fit TRBD1. This CDR3 spans 11 amino acids. From germline, CDR1 is SNHLY and CDR2 FYNNEI. CDR3 sequence (DNA): TGTGCCAGCAGGGAGGGACAGGGACATTCCTTC. Its protein is CASREGQGHSF. Drawing the rest from reference TRBV2 and TRBJ1-2, the complete variable domain is EPEVTQTPSHQVTQMGQEVILRCVPISNHLYFYWYRQILGQKVEFLVSFYNNEISEKSEIFDDQFSVERPDGSNFTLKIRSTKLEDSAMYFCASREGQGHSFGSGTRLTVV.

The chain links TRBV27 to TRBJ1-2; D is unresolved. This CDR3 is 13 amino acids long. Germline CDR1 is MNHEY and CDR2 is SMNVEV (reference sequence). The ends were cut back, 3 bases at V and 2 bases at J, with 7 bases in the middle. CDR3 nucleotide sequence: TGTGCCAGCAGTTTCACAGCCAACTATGGCTACACCTTC. Translation: CASSFTANYGYTF.

The chain carries TRBV5-4 and TRBJ1-5; D is perhaps TRBD1 (6 bases). CDR3 length: 16 amino acids. In germline, CDR1 is SGHNT, CDR2 YYREEE (reference sequence). Trimming left V 0 bases short and J 2 bases short, with 12 bases between. The DNA for the CDR3 is TGTGCCAGCAGCTTGGAGTCAGGGGAATGCAATCAGCCCCAGCATTTT. It specifies CASSLESGECNQPQHF.